Below are 14 T cell receptor beta chains sequenced from a single sample in a study of cytomegalovirus exposure and HLA in healthy donors. PCR was performed using 60 Vbeta and 13 Jbeta primers. Clones were sequenced by immunoSEQ multiplex PCR, and TCRdb holds only the in-frame ones, with some missing. The data contain under 200,000 clones, roughly 73% of them seen just once; the ten biggest clones take up over 4%. The sample consisted of PBMCs. The receptors come from a male donor in good health and CMV-seronegative.

The chain has TRBV29-1 and TRBJ1-2; a weak D match, TRBD1 (6 bases). Trimming took off 6 bases at V and 4 bases at J, with 18 bases between the two ends. Germline CDR1 and CDR2: SQVTM and ANQGSEA. The CDR3 runs to 14 residues. The CDR3 nucleotides are TGCAGCGTATGGGGGCAGGGGTTTACCTATGGCTACACCTTC. Translation: CSVWGQGFTYGYTF.

The V and J genes are TRBV7-8 and TRBJ2-1; the match to TRBD2 covers 14 bases. J was trimmed by 0 bases and V by 0 bases; bases with no gene match: 1. From germline, CDR1 is SGHVS and CDR2 FQNEAQ. The CDR3 length is 18 residues. The CDR3 loop is CASSLAGTSGSSYNEQFF. CDR3 nucleotide sequence: TGTGCCAGCAGCTTAGCGGGGACTAGCGGGAGCTCCTACAATGAGCAGTTCTTC.

This chain links TRBV11-3 with TRBJ2-7; 7 nucleotides align to TRBD2. Germline V gene sequence: CDR1 SGHNT, CDR2 YENEEA. Trimming removed 3 bases from V and 5 bases from J; junction bases left unmatched: 7. The CDR3 runs 14 residues. The CDR3: CASSFLAGAHEQYF. CDR3 nucleotides: TGTGCCAGCAGCTTCCTGGCGGGAGCCCACGAGCAGTACTTC. The variable domain in full, with the rest retrieved from reference TRBV11-3 and TRBJ2-7, is EAGVVQSPRYKIIEKKQPVAFWCNPISGHNTLYWYLQNLGQGPELLIRYENEEAVDDSQLPKDRFSAERLKGVDSTLKIQPAELGDSAVYLCASSFLAGAHEQYFGPGTRLTVT.

The table lists this clone with a count of one. The genes are TRBV7-8 and TRBJ2-7, with 10 positions matching TRBD2. The length of the CDR3 is 15 residues. V shed 4 bases and J 4 bases; nucleotides not matched to a gene: 7. Germline CDR1 and CDR2: SGHVS and FQNEAQ. CDR3 amino acids: CASSSIAGGGYEQYF. DNA of the CDR3: TGTGCCAGCAGCTCCATAGCGGGAGGAGGGTACGAGCAGTACTTC.

This clone came up a few times. In nucleotides, the CDR3 is TGTGCCAGCAGCCTACCCCTACTAGCGAGCAGCTCCTACAATGAGCAGTTCTTC. Translation: CASSLPLLASSSYNEQFF. This chain connects TRBV9 to TRBJ2-1; 7 bases are shared with TRBD2. This CDR3 has 18 residues. Per germline, CDR1 SGDLS and CDR2 YYNGEE. The junction had 13 bases not matched to a gene; V was cut back by 4 bases and J by 0 bases. The full variable domain, its missing parts supplied by reference TRBV9 and TRBJ2-1, is DSGVTQTPKHLITATGQRVTLRCSPRSGDLSVYWYQQSLDQGLQFLIQYYNGEERAKGNILERFSAQQFPDLHSELNLSSLELGDSALYFCASSLPLLASSSYNEQFFGPGTRLTVL.

This clone was observed a single time. This chain links TRBV7-9 with TRBJ1-2; TRBD1 agrees at 8 bases. CDR3 length: 14 residues. Germline V gene lookup returns CDR1 SEHNR and CDR2 FQNEAQ (reference sequence). The V and J ends lost 2 bases and 6 bases, in that order; junction bases with no gene match: 5. CDR3 DNA: TGTGCCAGCAGCTTACGGGGACAGGTCGATGGCTACACCTTC. This encodes CASSLRGQVDGYTF.

Note on this clone: Other DNA sequences in this specimen translate into the identical CDR3. The CDR3 loop reads CASRDRGETQYF. CDR3 DNA: TGTGCCAGTCGGGACAGGGGAGAGACCCAGTACTTC. This sequence joins TRBV19 and TRBJ2-5; TRBD1 aligns across 10 bases. This CDR3 region has 12 residues. V lost 8 bases, J lost 4 bases, and 1 base stayed unmatched. Germline values: CDR1 LNHDA, CDR2 SQIVND (reference sequence).

The chain employs TRBV6-5 and TRBJ1-1, with D perhaps TRBD1 (5 bases). Germline CDR1 reads MNHEY; CDR2 reads SVGAGI. The CDR3 covers 15 residues. V was pared by 6 bases and J by 4 bases, with 18 bases between. This CDR3 reads CASRRSRVLGTEAFF. For the CDR3, the DNA is TGTGCCAGCAGACGATCCAGGGTATTGGGCACTGAAGCTTTCTTT.

J is TRBJ1-1 and V is TRBV5-4, with 7 positions matching TRBD1. Unmatched junction bases numbered 10, after V lost 4 bases and J lost 7 bases. Looked up from germline, CDR1 is SGHNT and CDR2 is YYREEE (reference sequence). This CDR3 region has 14 residues. CDR3 amino acids: CASSTYRGQVEAFF. The CDR3 coding sequence is TGTGCCAGCAGCACTTACAGGGGCCAGGTTGAAGCTTTCTTT. The full variable domain, in which reference TRBV5-4 and TRBJ1-1 provide the parts outside the CDR3, is ETGVTQSPTHLIKTRGQQVTLRCSSQSGHNTVSWYQQALGQGPQFIFQYYREEENGRGNFPPRFSGLQFPNYSSELNVNALELDDSALYLCASSTYRGQVEAFFGQGTRLTVV.

This clone has just a few counts. The V and J genes are TRBV9 and TRBJ2-2, with a weak D call TRBD2 (6 bases). There are 16 residues in the CDR3. Per the germline V gene, CDR1 is SGDLS and CDR2 is YYNGEE. V was clipped by 0 bases and J by 3 bases, with 12 bases between them. The DNA for the CDR3 is TGTGCCAGCAGCGTAGTAGGAGGGCTTGACACCGGGGAGCTGTTTTTT. It is translated as CASSVVGGLDTGELFF.

The chain recombines TRBV27 with TRBJ2-7, with 11 bases identical to TRBD2. Germline assignment: CDR1 MNHEY and CDR2 SMNVEV (reference sequence). This CDR3 spans 12 amino acids. The trim removed 8 bases at V and 7 bases at J, leaving 4 bases unmatched. As DNA, the CDR3 is TGTGCCAGCGCGACTAGCGGGGTTGAGCAGTACTTC. As protein: CASATSGVEQYF.

The V call is TRBV5-1, the J call TRBJ2-3; 16 nucleotides align to TRBD2. In germline, CDR1 is SGHRS, CDR2 YFSETQ. Unmatched junction bases numbered 10, after V lost 5 bases and J lost 1 base. This CDR3 contains 19 residues. CDR3 amino acids: CASRTGTSGRARGTDTQYF. CDR3 nucleotides: TGCGCCAGCAGAACCGGGACTAGCGGGAGGGCCCGTGGCACAGATACGCAGTATTTT.

The chain recombines TRBV5-4 with TRBJ1-2; 11 positions match TRBD1. After removal of 5 bases from V and 5 bases from J, the junction contained 5 bases not matched to a gene. CDR1 and CDR2 from the germline V gene are SGHNT and YYREEE (reference sequence). There are 14 residues in the CDR3. In DNA form, the CDR3 reads TGTGCCAGCAGAGGACAGGGGGCGATGTATGGCTACACCTTC. Protein product: CASRGQGAMYGYTF.

The V and J genes are TRBV28 and TRBJ2-7; perhaps TRBD1 as D (6 bases). The V gene's germline CDR1 is MDHEN and CDR2 SYDVKM. The CDR3 loop spans 16 amino acids. V dropped 2 bases and J dropped 7 bases, with 21 bases sitting between them. CDR3 sequence: CASSLGGGNLLREQYF. For the CDR3, the DNA is TGTGCCAGCAGTTTAGGGGGCGGCAATCTCCTACGGGAGCAGTACTTC. The full variable domain, completed using reference TRBV28 and TRBJ2-7, is DVKVTQSSRYLVKRTGEKVFLECVQDMDHENMFWYRQDPGLGLRLIYFSYDVKMKEKGDIPEGYSVSREKKERFSLILESASTNQTSMYLCASSLGGGNLLREQYFGPGTRLTVT.